This TCR beta chain was recovered during a study of patients and donors after allogeneic stem cell transplantation. TCRdb itself ran the RT-PCR reads through MiXCR, one entry per CDR3 protein. The sample has about 87,000 distinct CDR3 sequences; 4.5% to 5% are singletons. This clonotype was seen many times. Germline assignment: CDR1 SQVTM and CDR2 ANQGSEA. This CDR3 comprises 16 residues. Trimming shortened V by 4 bases and J by 0 bases, and 18 bases separated the two germline ends. The sample consisted of blood, either unsorted or a sorted T cell fraction (not recorded which). This chain uses TRBV29-1 with TRBJ2-5; D ambiguous. This sequence was found in a human donor who was either an allogeneic HSCT recipient or a stem cell or donor lymphocyte infusion donor (not recorded which). It is not recorded whose cells these are; they may come from a transplant donor. CDR3 region: CSVVAHLRPYQETQYF. The CDR3 nucleotides read TGCAGCGTTGTTGCCCACTTACGCCCGTACCAAGAGACCCAGTACTTC.